The 26 T cell receptor beta chains below were found in one sample sequenced in a study of molecular identifiers for immune sequencing clone quantification. TCRdb re-derived calls from the PCR reads in MiXCR, one entry per CDR3 protein. The sample lists 9,700 or so distinct CDR3 sequences, roughly 21% occurring once. Sequenced: naive CD8+ T cells from blood, with Jurkat cell RNA spiked in. Subset meaning: FACS-sorted CD8+CD4-CCR7+CD45RA+ naive T cells. The receptors stem from a human donor in good health. Some libraries in this study had Jurkat cell RNA spiked in.

By its share, this clonotype is medium-sized (0.01 to 0.1%). This chain connects TRBV29-1 to TRBJ1-1; D call uncertain. Trimming removed 4 bases at V and 7 bases at J, with 10 bases between. This CDR3 has 11 amino acids. Per germline, CDR1 SQVTM and CDR2 ANQGSEA. CDR3 sequence (DNA): TGCAGCGTTGTAGGGTCCGTTGAAGCTTTCTTT. This encodes CSVVGSVEAFF.

This clonotype is labeled medium-sized. This chain uses TRBV4-3 with TRBJ2-1; D may be TRBD1 (6 bases). Trimming cost V 0 bases and J 11 bases, with 11 bases left between them. Germline loops: CDR1 LGHNA, CDR2 YSLEER. The CDR3 is 13 amino acids. The chain's CDR3 is CASSQDPGTKQFF. CDR3 in DNA: TGCGCCAGCAGCCAAGATCCCGGGACAAAGCAGTTCTTC.

Concerning this clonotype: A much larger clone sits a single nucleotide away, making a read error possible. The chain links TRBV12-3 or TRBV12-4 to TRBJ2-7; D gene ambiguous. This CDR3 comprises 13 residues. CDR3 coding DNA: TGTGCCGGCAGTTTCACGCCTACCTACGAGCAGTACTTC. Protein: CAGSFTPTYEQYF.

This clonotype was recorded at least ten times. The gene calls are TRBV5-5 and TRBJ2-7, with D perhaps TRBD2 (7 bases). Germline lookup yields CDR1 SGHKS and CDR2 YYEKEE (reference sequence). Trimming stripped 2 bases from V and 4 bases from J, with 13 bases between. The CDR3 is 14 residues long. CDR3 sequence (DNA): TGTGCCAGCAGCTTTGGGGGGGGCCGGTACGAGCAGTACTTC. The encoded protein is CASSFGGGRYEQYF. The full variable domain, with the rest looked up from reference TRBV5-5 and TRBJ2-7, is DAGVTQSPTHLIKTRGQQVTLRCSPISGHKSVSWYQQVLGQGPQFIFQYYEKEERGRGNFPDRFSARQFPNYSSELNVNALLLGDSALYLCASSFGGGRYEQYFGPGTRLTVT.

The CDR3: CSVEDSNYGYTF. The DNA of the CDR3 is TGCAGCGTTGAGGACAGCAACTATGGCTACACCTTC. The V call is TRBV29-1, the J call TRBJ1-2; weak D call: TRBD1 (6 bases). In germline, CDR1 is SQVTM, CDR2 ANQGSEA. V was clipped by 3 bases and J by 2 bases, with 7 bases between them. This CDR3 is built from 12 residues.

This clonotype is termed medium-sized. This rearrangement joins TRBV14 to TRBJ2-3, with 9 bases that match TRBD1. This CDR3 region has 17 residues. Trimming cost V 0 bases and J 3 bases; bases outside gene matches: 7. Germline-derived CDR1 and CDR2 are SGHDN and FVKESK. CDR3 residues: CASSQDRGQGTTDTQYF. CDR3 coding DNA: TGTGCCAGCAGCCAAGATCGGGGACAGGGAACGACAGATACGCAGTATTTT.

This clonotype is medium-sized. The V gene is TRBV29-1, the J gene TRBJ2-5; no clear D gene. CDR1 is SQVTM and CDR2 is ANQGSEA in the germline V gene. Trimming removed 8 bases at V and 5 bases at J, with 18 bases between. This CDR3 is built from 13 residues. The CDR3 here is CSPSSLSGETQYF. Written as DNA, the CDR3 is TGCAGCCCAAGTTCGTTAAGTGGGGAGACCCAGTACTTC. The full variable domain, rest sourced from reference TRBV29-1 and TRBJ2-5, is SAVISQKPSRDICQRGTSLTIQCQVDSQVTMMFWYRQQPGQSLTLIATANQGSEATYESGFVIDKFPISRPNLTFSTLTVSNMSPEDSSIYLCSPSSLSGETQYFGPGTRLLVL.

As regards this clonotype: At one of its ends the junction is not consistent with the germline gene, which may arise from a read error. CDR3 sequence (DNA): TGTGCCAGCAGCTGGGGGACAGATTCGGGCACAGATACGCAGTATTTT. Translating it yields CASSWGTDSGTDTQYF. The chain joins TRBV5-3 to TRBJ2-3; 7 bases map to TRBD1. TRBV5-3 is an ORF, with its function uncertain. This CDR3 has 16 amino acids.

The chain joins TRBV4-2 to TRBJ2-7, with 9 bases aligning to TRBD2. The CDR3 sequence is 15 residues long. V was pared by 8 bases and J by 2 bases, with 10 bases of the junction left unmatched. CDR1 and CDR2 (germline): LGHNA, YNFKEQ. DNA of the CDR3: TGTGCCAGCGACCAAGAGACTAGCGGTGCCTACGAGCAGTACTTC. Amino acid sequence: CASDQETSGAYEQYF.

This clonotype was seen many times. V and J are TRBV6-6 and TRBJ2-5, with D hard to call. V dropped 0 bases and J dropped 1 base, with 6 bases sitting between them. The length of the CDR3 is 14 residues. Germline V gene sequence: CDR1 MNHNY, CDR2 SVGAGI (reference sequence). The CDR3 DNA reads as TGTGCCAGCAGTTACTCATACAGCCAAGAGACCCAGTACTTC. This encodes CASSYSYSQETQYF.

At least ten counts were recorded for this clonotype. This chain links TRBV6-6 with TRBJ2-5, with 14 bases fitting TRBD2. The germline V gene encodes CDR1 MNHNY and CDR2 SVGAGI (reference sequence). CDR3 length: 16 amino acids. Germline trimming cut 5 bases from V and 5 bases from J; bases unmatched to any gene: 7. In nucleotides, the CDR3 is TGTGCCAGCAGTGCGGGACTAGCGGGAGTGTTTGAGACCCAGTACTTC. Protein: CASSAGLAGVFETQYF.

Judged by abundance, this clonotype is medium-sized. The chain has TRBV15 and TRBJ2-6; no definite D call. Germline values: CDR1 LNHNV, CDR2 YYDKDF (reference sequence). This CDR3 is 16 amino acids long. Between the trimmed V and J ends, which lost 1 base and 0 bases, there was a span of 7 bases. The chain's CDR3 is CATSRVGYSGANVLTF. The CDR3 DNA sequence: TGTGCCACCAGCAGAGTGGGATACTCTGGGGCCAACGTCCTGACTTTC.

This clonotype has at least ten counts. The J gene is TRBJ2-3, the V gene TRBV27; TRBD2 is a possible D gene (6 bases). Germline values: CDR1 MNHEY, CDR2 SMNVEV (reference sequence). This CDR3 is 18 amino acids long. Between the trimmed V and J ends, which lost 2 bases and 2 bases, there was a span of 20 bases. CDR3 coding DNA: TGTGCCAGCAGTTTACAGAGATGGACTACGCCTTCCACAGATACGCAGTATTTT. Translating it yields CASSLQRWTTPSTDTQYF.

This clonotype came up many times. The chain uses TRBV28 and TRBJ2-2; no reliable D call. V dropped 7 bases and J dropped 5 bases, with 14 bases sitting between them. Per germline, CDR1 MDHEN and CDR2 SYDVKM. This CDR3 is 14 amino acids long. This chain's CDR3 is CASTRTVKTGELFF. The CDR3 DNA follows: TGTGCCAGCACGAGGACGGTCAAGACCGGGGAGCTGTTTTTT.

The chain joins TRBV4-3 to TRBJ1-3, with D tentatively TRBD1 (6 bases). V was shortened by 3 bases and J by 2 bases, with 11 bases between the two germline ends. The CDR3 extends over 15 amino acids. Germline-derived CDR1 and CDR2 are LGHNA and YSLEER. CDR3 nucleotides: TGCGCCAGCAGCCAGGGAGGGACAACTGGAAACACCATATATTTT. Its protein product is CASSQGGTTGNTIYF.

By share, this clonotype ranks as medium-sized. The J gene is TRBJ1-4, the V gene TRBV6-6; unclear D gene. The CDR3 spans 12 residues. Germline V CDR1 and CDR2: MNHNY, SVGAGI (reference sequence). V gave up 5 bases and J gave up 7 bases, with 8 bases separating them. Here the CDR3 DNA reads TGTGCCAGCAGTCTACTTAGTGAAAAACTGTTTTTT. This codes for CASSLLSEKLFF.

This clonotype was picked up many times. The chain employs TRBV11-2 and TRBJ1-1; D is ambiguous. Germline values: CDR1 SGHAT, CDR2 FQNNGV. The germline V and J ends were trimmed by 4 bases and 6 bases, with 12 bases remaining between them. This CDR3 is 13 amino acids long. CDR3 sequence (DNA): TGTGCCAGCAGCTCATCTAGGTGGCCTGAAGCTTTCTTT. It is translated as CASSSSRWPEAFF.

The V gene is TRBV4-3, the J gene TRBJ2-3; 7 bases map to TRBD2. V lost 1 base to trimming and J lost 6 bases; unmatched junction nucleotides: 7. The CDR3 is made up of 15 amino acids. CDR1 is LGHNA and CDR2 is YSLEER in the germline V gene. The CDR3 sequence is CASSQVASGTDTQYF. CDR3 coding DNA: TGCGCCAGCAGCCAAGTCGCTAGCGGAACCGATACGCAGTATTTT.

As for this clonotype: Possible read error: a much larger clone is one base away. V and J are TRBV27 and TRBJ2-1, with 7 bases lining up with TRBD2. The CDR3 is 13 amino acids. CDR1 MNHEY and CDR2 SMNVEV come from the germline V gene (reference sequence). Here the CDR3 DNA reads TGTCCCAGCTCTAACCCCTACCGGGGGGACCAGTTCTTC. Protein product: CPSSNPYRGDQFF.

This clonotype was seen many times. V gene TRBV4-3 combines with J gene TRBJ2-3; TRBD2 matches 13 bases. The CDR3 runs to 16 residues. Trimming removed 1 base from V and 3 bases from J; junction bases left unmatched: 1. Germline V gene lookup returns CDR1 LGHNA and CDR2 YSLEER. CDR3 sequence (DNA): TGCGCCAGCAGCCAAGGGACTAGCGGGAGTACAGATACGCAGTATTTT. Its protein product is CASSQGTSGSTDTQYF.

This CDR3 reads CAWSTSGTYEQYF. The DNA for the CDR3 is TGTGCCTGGTCGACTAGCGGGACTTACGAGCAGTACTTC. The chain is built from TRBV30 and TRBJ2-7; 11 nucleotides line up with TRBD2. The V gene end was trimmed by 5 bases and the J gene end by 4 bases; junction bases not matched to a gene: 4. The CDR3 totals 13 residues. CDR1 GTSNPN and CDR2 SVGIG come from the germline V gene (reference sequence).

Within the sample, this clonotype is medium-sized. This chain joins TRBV20-1 and TRBJ2-7; TRBD2 is a possible D gene (5 bases). V lost 5 bases, J lost 1 base, and 12 bases lay in between. Per germline, CDR1 DFQATT and CDR2 SNEGSKA (reference sequence). The CDR3 extends over 13 amino acids. The CDR3 reads CSAQRDWSYEQYF. CDR3 in DNA: TGCAGTGCTCAGAGGGATTGGTCCTACGAGCAGTACTTC.

This clonotype was recorded once. A much larger clone lies a single base off, so this may be a read error. Since no conserved phenylalanine or tryptophan closes the CDR3, a read error is the likely cause. The CDR3 spells CASTIPSGVTDTQYS. The CDR3 nucleotides are TGTGCCAGCACCATACCCTCGGGGGTAACAGATACGCAGTATTCT. The V call is TRBV5-6, the J call TRBJ2-3; possible D gene TRBD2, 6 bases. Per the germline V gene, CDR1 is SGHDT and CDR2 is YYEEEE. The V gene lost 6 bases and the J gene lost 3 bases, with 17 bases spanning the gap. The CDR3 totals 15 residues.

Comment on this clonotype: A much larger clone lies a single base off, so this may be a read error. The chain combines TRBV4-1 with TRBJ1-2; TRBD1 is a possible D gene (5 bases). CDR1 is MGHRA, CDR2 YSYEKL, per germline. V was shortened by 1 base and J by 2 bases, with 11 bases between the two germline ends. The CDR3 length is 15 residues. CDR3 region: CASSQGAGWNYGYTF. Written as DNA, the CDR3 is TGCGCCAGCAGCCAAGGGGCAGGGTGGAACTATGGCTACACCTTC.

The sample holds many counts of this clonotype. The rearrangement joins TRBV7-9 to TRBJ2-7; 10 nucleotides match TRBD2. The CDR3 sequence is 15 residues long. The J segment lost 4 bases and the V segment lost 2 bases, leaving 5 bases of the junction unmatched. The germline V gene encodes CDR1 SEHNR and CDR2 FQNEAQ (reference sequence). The CDR3 loop is CASSLLASGGYEQYF. The CDR3 DNA sequence: TGTGCCAGCAGCTTACTGGCTAGCGGGGGTTACGAGCAGTACTTC.

This clonotype was seen ten or more times. The chain is built from TRBV30 and TRBJ2-5; possible D gene TRBD1, 6 bases. The CDR3 is 14 amino acids. Germline-derived CDR1 and CDR2 are GTSNPN and SVGIG (reference sequence). V was clipped by 8 bases and J by 5 bases, with 21 bases between them. CDR3 coding DNA: TGTGCCGGTTGGGACACATACCTGGGGGAGACCCAGTACTTC. It is translated as CAGWDTYLGETQYF.